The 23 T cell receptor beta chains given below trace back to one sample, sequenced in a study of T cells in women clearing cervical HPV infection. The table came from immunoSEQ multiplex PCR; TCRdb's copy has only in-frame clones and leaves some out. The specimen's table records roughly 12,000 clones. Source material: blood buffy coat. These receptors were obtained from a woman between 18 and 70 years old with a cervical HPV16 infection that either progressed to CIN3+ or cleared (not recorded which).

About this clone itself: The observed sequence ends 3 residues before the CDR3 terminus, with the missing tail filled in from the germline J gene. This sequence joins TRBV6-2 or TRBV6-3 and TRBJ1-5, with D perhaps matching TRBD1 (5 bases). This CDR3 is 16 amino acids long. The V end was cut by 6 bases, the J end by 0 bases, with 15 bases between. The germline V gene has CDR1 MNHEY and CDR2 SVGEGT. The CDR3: CASRGRGSFSNQPQHF. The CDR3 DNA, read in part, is TGTGCCAGCAGGGGTCGGGGGTCCTTTAGCAATCAGCCC.

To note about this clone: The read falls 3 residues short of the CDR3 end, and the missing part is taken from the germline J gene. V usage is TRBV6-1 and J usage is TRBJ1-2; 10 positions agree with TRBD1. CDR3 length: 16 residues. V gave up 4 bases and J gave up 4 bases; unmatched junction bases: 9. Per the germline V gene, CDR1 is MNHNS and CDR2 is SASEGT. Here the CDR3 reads CASSAIRTGGGYGYTF. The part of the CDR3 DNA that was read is TGTGCCAGCAGTGCAATTCGGACAGGGGGTGGCTATGGC.

CDR3 residues: CAPHDGDLYEQYF. The sequenced part of the CDR3 DNA is TGCGCCCCCCACGACGGGGATCTCTACGAG. The chain links TRBV5-1 to TRBJ2-7, with D possibly TRBD2 on 5 matching bases. Read coverage stops 3 residues before the CDR3 terminus; the germline J gene supplies the remainder. Per the germline V gene, CDR1 is SGHRS and CDR2 is YFSETQ. V was trimmed by 10 bases and J by 3 bases, leaving 17 bases between them. The CDR3 length is 13 residues.

The CDR3: CASSLDSGWGTDLDDYTF. Partial CDR3 DNA: TGTGCCAGCAGCTTAGATTCGGGTTGGGGGACAGACCTCGACGAC. This chain joins TRBV7-6 and TRBJ1-2, with TRBD1 matching over 7 bases. The sequence runs out 3 residues before the end of the CDR3; the remainder is reconstructed from the germline J gene. The CDR3 consists of 18 residues. Germline loops: CDR1 SGHVS, CDR2 FNYEAQ.

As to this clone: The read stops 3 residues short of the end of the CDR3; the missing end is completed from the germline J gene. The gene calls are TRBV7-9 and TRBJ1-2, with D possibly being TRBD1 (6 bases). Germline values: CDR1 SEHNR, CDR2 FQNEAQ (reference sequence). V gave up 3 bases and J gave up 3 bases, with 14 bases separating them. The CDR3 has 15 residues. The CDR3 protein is CASSLGAGTHYGYTF. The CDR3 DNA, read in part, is TGTGCCAGCAGCTTGGGGGCTGGGACCCACTATGGC.

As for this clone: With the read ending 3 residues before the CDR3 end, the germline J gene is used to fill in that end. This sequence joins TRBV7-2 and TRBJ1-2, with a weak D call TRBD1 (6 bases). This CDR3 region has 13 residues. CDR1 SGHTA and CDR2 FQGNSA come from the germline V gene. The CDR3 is CASSLDRAGGYTF. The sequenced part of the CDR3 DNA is TGTGCCAGCAGCTTAGACAGGGCGGGCGGC.

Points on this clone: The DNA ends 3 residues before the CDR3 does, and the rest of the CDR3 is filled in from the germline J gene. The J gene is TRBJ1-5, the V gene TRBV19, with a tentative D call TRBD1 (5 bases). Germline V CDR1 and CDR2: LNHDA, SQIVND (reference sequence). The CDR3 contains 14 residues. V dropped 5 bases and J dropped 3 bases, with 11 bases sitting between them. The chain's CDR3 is CASSSGTFNQPQHF. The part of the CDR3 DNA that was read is TGTGCCAGTAGTTCCGGGACTTTCAATCAGCCC.

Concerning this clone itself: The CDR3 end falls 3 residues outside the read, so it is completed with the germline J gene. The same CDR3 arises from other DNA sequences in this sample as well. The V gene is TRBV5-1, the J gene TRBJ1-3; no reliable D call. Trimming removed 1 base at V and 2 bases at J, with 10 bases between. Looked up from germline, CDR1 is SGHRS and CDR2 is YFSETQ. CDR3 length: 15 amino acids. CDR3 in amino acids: CASSLRRAPGNTIYF. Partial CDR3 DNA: TGCGCCAGCAGCTTGAGGAGGGCCCCTGGAAACACC.

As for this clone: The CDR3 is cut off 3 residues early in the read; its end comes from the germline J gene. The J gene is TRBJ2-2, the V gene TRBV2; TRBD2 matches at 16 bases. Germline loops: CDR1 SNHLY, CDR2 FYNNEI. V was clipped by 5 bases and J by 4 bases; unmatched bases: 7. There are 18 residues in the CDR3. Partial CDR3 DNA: TGTGCCAGCAGTCCCGGGACTAGCGGGGGGGCGGTCACCGGGGAG. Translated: CASSPGTSGGAVTGE. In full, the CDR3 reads CASSPGTSGGAVTGELFF. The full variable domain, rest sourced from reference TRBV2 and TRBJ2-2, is EPEVTQTPSHQVTQMGQEVILRCVPISNHLYFYWYRQILGQKVEFLVSFYNNEISEKSEIFDDQFSVERPDGSNFTLKIRSTKLEDSAMYFCASSPGTSGGAVTGELFFGEGSRLTVL.

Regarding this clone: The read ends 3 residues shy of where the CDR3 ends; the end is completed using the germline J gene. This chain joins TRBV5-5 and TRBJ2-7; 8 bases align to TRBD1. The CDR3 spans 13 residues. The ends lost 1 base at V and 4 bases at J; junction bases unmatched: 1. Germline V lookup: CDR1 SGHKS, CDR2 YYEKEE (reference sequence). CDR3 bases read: TGTGCCAGCAGCTTGTACAGGGGGTACGAG. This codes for CASSLYRGYE. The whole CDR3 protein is CASSLYRGYEQYF.

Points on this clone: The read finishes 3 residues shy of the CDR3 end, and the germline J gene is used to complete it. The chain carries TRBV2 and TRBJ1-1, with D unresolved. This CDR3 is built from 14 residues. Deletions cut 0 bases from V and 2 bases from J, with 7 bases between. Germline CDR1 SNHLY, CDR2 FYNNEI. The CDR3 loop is CASSEARLNTEAFF. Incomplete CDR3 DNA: TGTGCCAGCAGTGAAGCGCGGCTAAACACTGAA.

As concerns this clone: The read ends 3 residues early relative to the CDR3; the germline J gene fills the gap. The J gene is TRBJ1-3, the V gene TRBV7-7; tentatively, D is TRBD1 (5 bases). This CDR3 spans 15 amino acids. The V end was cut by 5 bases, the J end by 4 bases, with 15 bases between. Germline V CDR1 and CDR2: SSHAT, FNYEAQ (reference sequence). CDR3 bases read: TGTGCCAGCAGCCGTGACAGAACGCCCGGAAACACC. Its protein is CASSRDRTPGNT. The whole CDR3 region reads CASSRDRTPGNTIYF.

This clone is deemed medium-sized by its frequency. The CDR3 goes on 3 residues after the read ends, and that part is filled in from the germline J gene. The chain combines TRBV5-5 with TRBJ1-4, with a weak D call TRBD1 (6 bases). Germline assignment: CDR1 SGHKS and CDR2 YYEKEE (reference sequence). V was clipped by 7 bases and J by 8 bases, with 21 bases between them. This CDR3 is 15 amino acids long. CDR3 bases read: TGTGCCAGCTATTGGGTTGGGGGCGCAGGAGAAAAA. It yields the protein CASYWVGGAGEK. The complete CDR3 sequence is CASYWVGGAGEKLFF.

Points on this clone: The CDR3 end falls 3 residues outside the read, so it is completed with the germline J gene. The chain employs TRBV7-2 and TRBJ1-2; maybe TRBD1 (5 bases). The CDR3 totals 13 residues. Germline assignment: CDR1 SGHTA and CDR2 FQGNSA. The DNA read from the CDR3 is TGTGCCAGCAGCCCCGTTACGGCGGGGACC. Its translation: CASSPVTAGT. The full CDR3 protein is CASSPVTAGTYTF. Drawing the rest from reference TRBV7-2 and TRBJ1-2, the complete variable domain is GAGVSQSPSNKVTEKGKDVELRCDPISGHTALYWYRQSLGQGLEFLIYFQGNSAPDKSGLPSDRFSAERTGGSVSTLTIQRTQQEDSAVYLCASSPVTAGTYTFGSGTRLTVV.

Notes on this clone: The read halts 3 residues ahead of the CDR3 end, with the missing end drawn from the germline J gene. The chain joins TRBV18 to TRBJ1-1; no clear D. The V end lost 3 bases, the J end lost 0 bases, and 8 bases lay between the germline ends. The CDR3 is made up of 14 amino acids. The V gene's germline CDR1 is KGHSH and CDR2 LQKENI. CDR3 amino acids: CASSPSPMNTEAFF. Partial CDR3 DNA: TGTGCCAGCTCACCGTCTCCTATGAACACTGAA.

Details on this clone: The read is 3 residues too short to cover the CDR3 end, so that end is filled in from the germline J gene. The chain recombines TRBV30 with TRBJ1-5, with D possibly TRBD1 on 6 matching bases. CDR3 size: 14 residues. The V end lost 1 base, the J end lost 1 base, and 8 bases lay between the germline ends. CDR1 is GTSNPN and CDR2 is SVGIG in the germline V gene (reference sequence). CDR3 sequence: CAWSARGSNQPQHF. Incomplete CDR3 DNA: TGTGCCTGGAGTGCCAGGGGAAGCAATCAGCCC.

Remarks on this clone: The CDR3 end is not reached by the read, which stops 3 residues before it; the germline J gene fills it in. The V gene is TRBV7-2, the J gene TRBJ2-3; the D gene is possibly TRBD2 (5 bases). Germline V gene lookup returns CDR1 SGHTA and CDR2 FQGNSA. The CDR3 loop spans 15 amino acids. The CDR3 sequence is CASSPGLLRRETQYF. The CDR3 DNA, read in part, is TGTGCCAGCAGCCCAGGACTGCTCCGAAGGGAGACG.

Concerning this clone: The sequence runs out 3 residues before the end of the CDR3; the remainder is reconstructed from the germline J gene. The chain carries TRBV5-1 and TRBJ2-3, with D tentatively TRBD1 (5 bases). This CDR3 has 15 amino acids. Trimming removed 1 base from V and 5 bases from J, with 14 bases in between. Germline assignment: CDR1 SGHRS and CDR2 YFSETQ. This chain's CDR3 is CASSLRGRDGDTQYF. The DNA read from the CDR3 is TGCGCCAGCAGCTTGCGCGGCAGGGATGGAGATACG.

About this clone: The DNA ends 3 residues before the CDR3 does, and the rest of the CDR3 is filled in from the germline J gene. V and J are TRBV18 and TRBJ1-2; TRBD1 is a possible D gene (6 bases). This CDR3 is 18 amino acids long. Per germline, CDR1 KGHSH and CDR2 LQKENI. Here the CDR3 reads CASSPTPSGSGGAHDYTF. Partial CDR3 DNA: TGTGCCAGCTCACCCACCCCCAGTGGCAGCGGGGGGGCGCATGAC.

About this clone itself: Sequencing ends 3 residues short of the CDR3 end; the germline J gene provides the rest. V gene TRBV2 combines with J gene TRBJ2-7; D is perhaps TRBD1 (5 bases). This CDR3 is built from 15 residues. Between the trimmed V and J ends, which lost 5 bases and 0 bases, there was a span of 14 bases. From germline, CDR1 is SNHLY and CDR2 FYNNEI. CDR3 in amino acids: CASSHDSFRSYEQYF. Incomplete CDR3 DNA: TGTGCCAGCAGTCACGACAGTTTTCGCTCCTACGAG.

CDR3 loop: CASSWTGLNQPQHF. Incomplete CDR3 DNA: TGTGCCAGTAGCTGGACAGGTCTCAATCAGCCC. The V gene is TRBV19, the J gene TRBJ1-5, with TRBD1 identical over 7 bases. The missing CDR3 end, 3 residues past where the read stops, is filled in from the germline J gene. The CDR3 has 14 residues. Per germline, CDR1 LNHDA and CDR2 SQIVND (reference sequence). The J segment lost 3 bases and the V segment lost 6 bases, leaving 5 bases of the junction unmatched.

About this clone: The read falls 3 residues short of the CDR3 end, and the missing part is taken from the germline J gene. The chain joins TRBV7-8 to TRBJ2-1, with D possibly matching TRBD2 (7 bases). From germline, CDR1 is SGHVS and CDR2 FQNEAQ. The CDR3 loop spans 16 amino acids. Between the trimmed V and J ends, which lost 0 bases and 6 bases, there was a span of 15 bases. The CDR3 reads CASSLAGGQGGNEQFF. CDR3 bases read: TGTGCCAGCAGCTTAGCGGGGGGGCAGGGAGGCAATGAG. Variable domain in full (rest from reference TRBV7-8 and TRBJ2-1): GAGVSQSPRYKVAKRGQDVALRCDPISGHVSLFWYQQALGQGPEFLTYFQNEAQLDKSGLPSDRFFAERPEGSVSTLKIQRTQQEDSAVYLCASSLAGGQGGNEQFFGPGTRLTVL.

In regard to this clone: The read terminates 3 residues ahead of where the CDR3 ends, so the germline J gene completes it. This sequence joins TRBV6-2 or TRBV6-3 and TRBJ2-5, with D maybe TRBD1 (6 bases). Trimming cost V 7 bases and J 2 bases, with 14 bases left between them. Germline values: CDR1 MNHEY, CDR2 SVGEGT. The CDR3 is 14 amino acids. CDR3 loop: CASNDRTEQETQYF. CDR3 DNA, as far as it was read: TGTGCCAGCAACGATCGGACAGAACAAGAGACC.